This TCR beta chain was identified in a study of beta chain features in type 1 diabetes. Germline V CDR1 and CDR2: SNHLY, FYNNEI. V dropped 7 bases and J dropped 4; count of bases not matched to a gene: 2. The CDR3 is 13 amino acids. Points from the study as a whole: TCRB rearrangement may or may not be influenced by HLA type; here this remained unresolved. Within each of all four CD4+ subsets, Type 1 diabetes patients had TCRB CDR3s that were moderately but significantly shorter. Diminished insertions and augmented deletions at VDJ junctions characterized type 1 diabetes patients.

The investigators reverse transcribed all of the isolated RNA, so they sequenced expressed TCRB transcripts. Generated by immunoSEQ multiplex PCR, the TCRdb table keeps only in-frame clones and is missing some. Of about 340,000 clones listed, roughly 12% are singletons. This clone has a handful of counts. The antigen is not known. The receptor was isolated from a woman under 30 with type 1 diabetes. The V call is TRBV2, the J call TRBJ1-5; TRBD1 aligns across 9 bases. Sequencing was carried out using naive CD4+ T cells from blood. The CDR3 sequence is CASNDRGNQPQHF. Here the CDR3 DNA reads TGTGCCAGCAACGACAGGGGGAATCAGCCCCAGCATTTT.